The 20 T cell receptor beta chains presented below share a single source sample, sequenced in a study of chemoradiotherapy in HPV16-positive cancers. This table comes from immunoSEQ multiplex PCR, and its TCRdb copy is limited to in-frame clones, with some not included. The sample includes 6,500 to 8,500 clones, 87% of them seen just once. The input for sequencing was blood, taken from a patient who underwent chemoradiotherapy. The receptor set was obtained from a human donor with HPV-associated anogenital cancer.

The J gene is TRBJ2-1, the V gene TRBV19; D is perhaps TRBD2 (6 bases). The germline V gene encodes CDR1 LNHDA and CDR2 SQIVND (reference sequence). Trimming cost V 5 bases and J 0 bases, with 11 bases left between them. The CDR3 totals 15 residues. This CDR3 is CASSYPGSSYNEQFF. The CDR3 DNA reads TGTGCCAGTAGTTATCCCGGGAGCTCCTACAATGAGCAGTTCTTC.

V usage is TRBV5-4 and J usage is TRBJ1-2; 7 bases are shared with TRBD1. This CDR3 has 14 amino acids. Germline V gene lookup returns CDR1 SGHNT and CDR2 YYREEE (reference sequence). J was trimmed by 2 bases and V by 4 bases; bases with no gene match: 5. In nucleotides, the CDR3 is TGTGCCAGCAGCCTGGACAGGCTGAACTATGGCTACACCTTC. Protein sequence: CASSLDRLNYGYTF. The full variable domain, completed using reference TRBV5-4 and TRBJ1-2, is ETGVTQSPTHLIKTRGQQVTLRCSSQSGHNTVSWYQQALGQGPQFIFQYYREEENGRGNFPPRFSGLQFPNYSSELNVNALELDDSALYLCASSLDRLNYGYTFGSGTRLTVV.

J is TRBJ2-5 and V is TRBV7-2; a possible D gene is TRBD2 (6 bases). With 5 bases removed from V and 5 bases from J, the gap between germline ends came to 12 bases. CDR3 size: 13 residues. The germline V gene has CDR1 SGHTA and CDR2 FQGNSA. Written as DNA, the CDR3 is TGTGCCAGCAGCGGACGGGGGTACGAGACCCAGTACTTC. As protein: CASSGRGYETQYF.

V is TRBV29-1 and J is TRBJ1-2; 7 bases agree with TRBD1. With V trimmed by 0 bases and J by 6 bases, 4 bases remained unmatched. Germline assignment: CDR1 SQVTM and CDR2 ANQGSEA. The length of the CDR3 is 13 residues. CDR3 protein: CSVEDPGGNGYTF. DNA of the CDR3: TGCAGCGTTGAAGACCCAGGGGGGAATGGCTACACCTTC.

The CDR3, as DNA: TGTGCCAGCAGTGAACCAGGGATGAACTATGGCTACACCTTC. As protein: CASSEPGMNYGYTF. This chain connects TRBV25-1 to TRBJ1-2; perhaps TRBD1 as D (5 bases). The CDR3 covers 14 residues. The V gene lost 2 bases and the J gene lost 2 bases, with 9 bases spanning the gap. Germline CDR1 reads MGHDK; CDR2 reads SYGVNS.

The chain carries TRBV5-6 and TRBJ2-3; 12 bases align to TRBD2. This CDR3 has 14 amino acids. V was clipped by 4 bases and J by 5 bases; unmatched bases: 2. Per the germline V gene, CDR1 is SGHDT and CDR2 is YYEEEE. The CDR3 protein is CASSPGLAGDTQYF. Written as DNA, the CDR3 is TGTGCCAGCAGCCCGGGACTAGCGGGAGATACGCAGTATTTT.

The chain employs TRBV9 and TRBJ2-5, with TRBD2 matching over 14 bases. The CDR3 loop spans 14 amino acids. V gave up 7 bases and J gave up 5 bases; unmatched junction bases: 4. Germline V gene sequence: CDR1 SGDLS, CDR2 YYNGEE. The CDR3, as DNA: TGTGCCAGCGGAGGACTAGCGGGGGGTGAGACCCAGTACTTC. This sequence encodes CASGGLAGGETQYF.

V usage is TRBV7-9 and J usage is TRBJ2-5; a weak D match, TRBD1 (6 bases). The CDR3 totals 14 residues. The V gene's germline CDR1 is SEHNR and CDR2 FQNEAQ (reference sequence). The V end was cut by 5 bases, the J end by 2 bases, with 12 bases between. The CDR3 DNA follows: TGTGCCAGCAGCCTCGGACAGATTCAAGAGACCCAGTACTTC. This codes for CASSLGQIQETQYF.

This clone is a singleton in its sample. The chain uses TRBV7-8 and TRBJ2-2; the D gene is possibly TRBD1 (5 bases). CDR1 and CDR2 from the germline V gene are SGHVS and FQNEAQ. The CDR3 spans 14 residues. The ends were cut back, 5 bases at V and 5 bases at J, with 12 bases in the middle. CDR3 nucleotides: TGTGCCAGCAGCCCCCTGACAGCGACCGGGGAGCTGTTTTTT. Protein sequence: CASSPLTATGELFF.

This chain connects TRBV4-1 to TRBJ2-1; D is ambiguous. Trimming took off 0 bases at V and 2 bases at J, with 14 bases between the two ends. Germline V gives CDR1 MGHRA, CDR2 YSYEKL. The CDR3 is 17 amino acids. The CDR3 coding sequence is TGCGCCAGCAGCCAAGATCCTGGGCAGGCCGCCTACAATGAGCAGTTCTTC. It is translated as CASSQDPGQAAYNEQFF.

The chain employs TRBV7-6 and TRBJ2-3; D may be TRBD1 (6 bases). With 5 bases removed from V and 2 bases from J, the gap between germline ends came to 14 bases. Per the germline V gene, CDR1 is SGHVS and CDR2 is FNYEAQ. The length of the CDR3 is 15 residues. CDR3 nucleotide sequence: TGTGCCAGCAGCGGGCAGGGGAAATCCACAGATACGCAGTATTTT. Translation gives CASSGQGKSTDTQYF.

This chain uses TRBV7-9 with TRBJ2-5; D is perhaps TRBD1 (5 bases). The germline V gene encodes CDR1 SEHNR and CDR2 FQNEAQ (reference sequence). The CDR3 has 15 residues. V lost 7 bases and J lost 5, with 20 bases in between. CDR3 protein: CASKGLEEPRETQYF. The DNA for the CDR3 is TGTGCCAGCAAGGGGCTAGAGGAGCCACGGGAGACCCAGTACTTC.

The chain employs TRBV7-9 and TRBJ2-6; 8 bases are shared with TRBD1. Germline V gives CDR1 SEHNR, CDR2 FQNEAQ (reference sequence). CDR3 length equals 19 residues. V shed 2 bases and J 1 base; nucleotides not matched to a gene: 10. CDR3: CASSLPPGGLSSGANVLTF. DNA of the CDR3: TGTGCCAGCAGCTTACCCCCAGGGGGCTTATCTTCTGGGGCCAACGTCCTGACTTTC.

CDR3 residues: CASSILPQKEETQYF. The CDR3 DNA reads TGTGCCAGCTCAATCTTACCTCAAAAAGAAGAGACCCAGTACTTC. The V and J genes are TRBV6-5 and TRBJ2-5; D is unclear. The germline CDR1 and CDR2 sequences are MNHEY and SVGAGI. Trimming stripped 8 bases from V and 3 bases from J, with 19 bases between. The CDR3 is made up of 15 amino acids.

The chain is built from TRBV5-1 and TRBJ2-7; no definite D call. This CDR3 comprises 16 residues. Germline V gene data show CDR1 as SGHRS and CDR2 as YFSETQ. Trimming shortened V by 0 bases and J by 2 bases, and 15 bases separated the two germline ends. This chain's CDR3 is CASSLDGIRPAYEQYF. DNA for the CDR3: TGCGCCAGCAGCTTGGATGGCATCAGACCGGCCTACGAGCAGTACTTC.

This chain's CDR3 is CASSLSVGGQFF. The CDR3 DNA reads TGTGCCAGCAGCCTTTCAGTGGGGGGGCAGTTCTTC. The rearrangement links TRBV14 to TRBJ2-1; possibly TRBD2 for D (6 bases). Trimming removed 4 bases from V and 12 bases from J, with 13 bases in between. Germline V gene sequence: CDR1 SGHDN, CDR2 FVKESK. The CDR3 spans 12 residues.

The gene calls are TRBV30 and TRBJ1-2; D is unclear. Germline CDR1 GTSNPN, CDR2 SVGIG (reference sequence). Trimming removed 4 bases at V and 5 bases at J, with 17 bases between. The CDR3 spans 14 residues. CDR3 DNA: TGTGCCTGGACCCCAGAGGAGGGAACTTATGGCTACACCTTC. It encodes CAWTPEEGTYGYTF.

This chain connects TRBV2 to TRBJ2-5, with TRBD2 matching 12 bases. The junction had 3 bases not matched to a gene; V was cut back by 1 base and J by 6 bases. The CDR3 extends over 15 amino acids. From germline, CDR1 is SNHLY and CDR2 FYNNEI. CDR3 coding DNA: TGTGCCAGCAGTGAAGGGACTAGCGGGATGAAGACCCAGTACTTC. It is translated as CASSEGTSGMKTQYF.

The CDR3 is CASSSGGSHTDTQYF. In DNA, the CDR3 is TGTGCCAGCAGCTCGGGAGGGTCCCACACAGATACGCAGTATTTT. The rearrangement uses TRBV5-5 and TRBJ2-3; 8 positions match TRBD2. This CDR3 comprises 15 residues. Germline V gives CDR1 SGHKS, CDR2 YYEKEE (reference sequence). Trimming removed 3 bases from V and 2 bases from J; junction bases left unmatched: 5.

The chain is built from TRBV5-1 and TRBJ1-1; D might be TRBD1 (6 bases). The V end was cut by 1 base, the J end by 7 bases, with 14 bases between. This CDR3 has 14 residues. In germline, CDR1 is SGHRS, CDR2 YFSETQ. In nucleotides, the CDR3 is TGCGCCAGCAGCTTGTGGGAGGGGGAATTTGAAGCTTTCTTT. Translated: CASSLWEGEFEAFF.